This T cell receptor (beta chain) comes out of a study of shared clonotypes between healthy human individuals. This clone was seen a handful of times. Its antigen is not known. Researchers divided each subset's genomic DNA evenly across several immunoSEQ plates. Sorted-subset replicate PCR reactions were performed with about 200 ng DNA, corresponding to roughly 30,000 T cell genomes. In the original workflow: With immunoSEQ giving junction-only sequences and no quality scores, filtering differed. Sequenced by immunoSEQ multiplex PCR; TCRdb stores in-frame clones only, minus some. V, J and clone size are taken as reported in that table, and D and trimming were inferred from the DNA itself. The profile shows around 2,000,000 clones, around 93% of them singletons. Study-wide points: Naive subsets tended to show greater estimated richness than memory subsets.

Positive CCR7 selection of CD45RO-negative cells yielded the naive CD8 cells, and terminally differentiated effector memory CD45RA+ cells were excluded. V was trimmed by 3 bases and J by 3 bases, leaving 5 bases between them. Germline-derived CDR1 and CDR2 are GTSNPN and SVGIG (reference sequence). The CDR3 has 11 residues. The sequence came from a man between 18 and 29 years old in good health. Some clones in this sample may be carry-over from other donors' samples. Sequences were obtained from naive CD8+ T cells from PBMCs. The chain combines TRBV30 with TRBJ1-1, with D unresolved. CDR3 residues: CAWRVYTEAFF. The CDR3 DNA reads as TGTGCCTGGAGGGTTTACACTGAAGCTTTCTTT.